This entry lists 32 T cell receptor beta chains sequenced from one sample in a study of blood T cells in healthy people across ages. A sample-barcoded 5' primer and a J-beta primer mix were used in a second PCR of about 7 to 12 cycles. TCRdb re-derived calls from the 5' RACE reads in MiXCR, one entry per CDR3 protein. The sample gives about 1,800,000 distinct CDR3 sequences, 28% of which show up once; 6.5% to 8.5% is in the top ten. The specimen was blood. These receptors all stem from a woman aged 30 to 39 in good health.

This clonotype was counted ten times or more. The chain is built from TRBV7-2 and TRBJ1-2; the D is unclear. Germline loops: CDR1 SGHTA, CDR2 FQGNSA. The CDR3 contains 13 residues. Trimming pared 1 base from V and 8 bases from J, leaving 11 bases between. The CDR3: CASSLVRARGYTF. The CDR3 region has the DNA TGTGCCAGCAGCTTAGTTCGGGCGCGGGGCTACACCTTC. The full variable domain, in which reference TRBV7-2 and TRBJ1-2 provide the parts outside the CDR3, is GAGVSQSPSNKVTEKGKDVELRCDPISGHTALYWYRQSLGQGLEFLIYFQGNSAPDKSGLPSDRFSAERTGGSVSTLTIQRTQQEDSAVYLCASSLVRARGYTFGSGTRLTVV.

This clonotype was detected only a few times. This chain connects TRBV10-1 to TRBJ1-5; maybe TRBD1 (5 bases). Germline assignment: CDR1 WNHNN and CDR2 SYGVQD (reference sequence). V lost 6 bases, J lost 1 base, and 19 bases lay in between. CDR3 length: 17 amino acids. CDR3 in DNA: TGCGCCAGCAGAAGAAGGGTGGGGGTCCGGAGCAATCAGCCCCAGCATTTT. It translates to CASRRRVGVRSNQPQHF.

This chain connects TRBV7-2 to TRBJ1-6; a possible D gene is TRBD1 (6 bases). Between the trimmed V and J ends, which lost 5 bases and 7 bases, there was a span of 12 bases. CDR3 size: 14 residues. In germline, CDR1 is SGHTA, CDR2 FQGNSA. CDR3 in amino acids: CASSRGAPNSPLHF. CDR3 sequence (DNA): TGTGCCAGCAGCCGGGGGGCTCCCAATTCACCCCTCCACTTT.

In its sample, this clonotype was seen many times. The genes are TRBV7-9 and TRBJ2-1; D not certain. Germline V lookup: CDR1 SEHNR, CDR2 FQNEAQ (reference sequence). This CDR3 region has 11 residues. V was trimmed by 8 bases and J by 8 bases, leaving 10 bases between them. The CDR3 DNA is TGTGCCAGCTCTCGCGAGTATGAGCAGTTCTTC. This translates into CASSREYEQFF.

This clonotype was seen only a few times. This chain joins TRBV9 and TRBJ2-7; possible D gene TRBD2, 6 bases. Judging by the DNA end, TRBJ2-5 fits better; the J call may be wrong. The CDR3 has 18 residues. Germline assignment: CDR1 SGDLS and CDR2 YYNGEE. This CDR3 is CASSSRPIGTPNEETQYF. DNA for the CDR3: TGTGCCAGCAGCTCCCGACCCATTGGGACTCCGAACGAGGAGACCCAGTACTTC.

CDR3 DNA sequence: TGCAGTGCTTCGGACTTACGGACTATCTTAGCCAAAAACATTCAGTACTTC. It yields the protein CSASDLRTILAKNIQYF. V and J are TRBV20-1 and TRBJ2-4, with a possible D match to TRBD2 (6 bases). The germline V gene encodes CDR1 DFQATT and CDR2 SNEGSKA (reference sequence). CDR3 length: 17 residues. The V end was cut by 5 bases, the J end by 0 bases, with 20 bases between.

In regard to this clonotype: A junction boundary mismatches the germline segment, possibly from a read error. V and J are TRBV7-3 and TRBJ1-6; 8 bases agree with TRBD1. The CDR3 loop spans 15 amino acids. Germline CDR1 and CDR2: SGHTA and FQGTGA. The CDR3 reads CASSLDRGGNSPLHF. DNA for the CDR3: TGTGCCAGCAGCCTCGACAGGGGTGGTAATTCACCTCTCCACTTT.

This clonotype was counted between two and nine times. This rearrangement joins TRBV20-1 to TRBJ2-3; 10 bases align to TRBD2. V lost 4 bases, J lost 1 base, and 5 bases stayed unmatched. Germline-derived CDR1 and CDR2 are DFQATT and SNEGSKA (reference sequence). The CDR3 has 15 residues. The CDR3 nucleotides are TGCAGTGCTAACGGACTAGCGGACCGCACAGATACGCAGTATTTT. Translating it yields CSANGLADRTDTQYF.

The chain joins TRBV14 to TRBJ2-3, with a weak D call TRBD2 (5 bases). Trimming left V 1 base short and J 8 bases short, with 13 bases between. The CDR3 sequence is 14 residues long. Germline V gene sequence: CDR1 SGHDN, CDR2 FVKESK. This chain's CDR3 is CASSQGLAAGTQYF. For the CDR3, the DNA is TGTGCCAGCAGCCAAGGGCTAGCCGCAGGTACGCAGTATTTT.

Concerning this clonotype itself: Being one base from a much bigger clone, this may be a read error. V gene TRBV29-1 combines with J gene TRBJ2-1; tentative D call: TRBD2 (5 bases). Germline V gives CDR1 SQVTM, CDR2 ANQGSEA. This CDR3 contains 12 residues. CDR3 nucleotides: TGCAGCAGTGGTCGAGGGCACAATGAGCGGTTCTTC. Translated: CSSGRGHNERFF.

This clonotype was seen a handful of times. The chain is built from TRBV5-1 and TRBJ1-2, with 8 bases identical to TRBD1. Trimming removed 5 bases from V and 4 bases from J; junction bases left unmatched: 4. CDR1 is SGHRS, CDR2 YFSETQ, per germline. CDR3 length: 13 amino acids. CDR3 amino acids: CASRRTGSYGYTF. As DNA, the CDR3 is TGCGCCAGCAGGAGGACAGGGAGCTATGGCTACACCTTC.

The rearrangement joins TRBV7-2 to TRBJ1-2; maybe TRBD1 (6 bases). The CDR3 contains 14 residues. Trimming removed 4 bases at V and 7 bases at J, with 16 bases between. Germline CDR1 reads SGHTA; CDR2 reads FQGNSA. The CDR3 bases are TGTGCCAGCAGCTCAGGGGTTGGGGGACTTGGCTACACCTTC. This codes for CASSSGVGGLGYTF.

This clonotype appeared many times. This chain connects TRBV10-3 to TRBJ2-1; D unresolved. Trimming took 4 bases from V and 5 from J, leaving 18 bases between them. The CDR3 runs to 16 residues. Germline assignment: CDR1 ENHRY and CDR2 SYGVKD. The CDR3 region is CAISGTGRKGNNEQFF. The CDR3 DNA reads as TGTGCCATCAGTGGGACCGGACGGAAAGGGAACAATGAGCAGTTCTTC.

As regards this clonotype: A much larger clone differs from this one at a single base, so this may be a read error. This chain links TRBV20-1 with TRBJ2-5; D gene ambiguous. Germline assignment: CDR1 DFQATT and CDR2 SNEGSKA (reference sequence). The CDR3 length is 14 residues. The CDR3 reads CRARDRYGQETQYF. Here the CDR3 DNA reads TGCAGGGCTAGAGATCGTTACGGGCAAGAGACCCAGTACTTC.

In its sample, this clonotype was seen a few times. The chain links TRBV6-6 to TRBJ2-7, with D possibly being TRBD1 (6 bases). CDR3 length equals 14 residues. Per the germline V gene, CDR1 is MNHNY and CDR2 is SVGAGI (reference sequence). V was clipped by 2 bases and J by 3 bases, with 11 bases between them. The CDR3 loop is CASSYAGANYEQYF. CDR3 nucleotides: TGTGCCAGCAGTTACGCAGGGGCGAACTACGAGCAGTACTTC.

The chain combines TRBV12-5 with TRBJ2-3; D ambiguous. V lost 0 bases, J lost 0 bases, and 13 bases lay in between. The CDR3 totals 17 residues. Germline CDR1 is LGHNT and CDR2 is FRNRAP. CDR3 sequence (DNA): TGTGCTAGTGGTTTGGTATCCCACCTGACTAGCACAGATACGCAGTATTTT. Protein product: CASGLVSHLTSTDTQYF.

This clonotype was seen more than once but under ten times. CDR3 sequence (DNA): TGCAGTGCTAGGTCCACCTTAGGACAGGGTCCCTACGAGCAGTACTTC. Translating it yields CSARSTLGQGPYEQYF. The chain carries TRBV20-1 and TRBJ2-7, with 8 bases that match TRBD1. With 3 bases clipped from V and 2 bases from J, the junction kept 12 bases outside the gene matches. There are 16 residues in the CDR3. In germline, CDR1 is DFQATT, CDR2 SNEGSKA (reference sequence).

The chain employs TRBV6-1 and TRBJ1-1; perhaps TRBD1 as D (5 bases). The V end was cut by 8 bases, the J end by 7 bases, with 17 bases between. The CDR3 is 13 residues long. Germline-derived CDR1 and CDR2 are MNHNS and SASEGT. The CDR3 region has the DNA TGTGCCAGCGAAGGAGCTCAGGGATATGAAGCTTTCTTT. It yields the protein CASEGAQGYEAFF.

This clonotype was counted between two and nine times. The chain links TRBV7-2 to TRBJ2-7; 14 bases match TRBD2. The J segment lost 5 bases and the V segment lost 0 bases, leaving 6 bases of the junction unmatched. This CDR3 has 17 amino acids. Germline lookup yields CDR1 SGHTA and CDR2 FQGNSA. In nucleotides, the CDR3 is TGTGCCAGCAGCTTAGCGCGACTAGCGGGAGGGCCCCACGAGCAGTACTTC. It yields the protein CASSLARLAGGPHEQYF.

Comments on this clonotype: This may arise from a read error, as a much more abundant clone is one base away. The genes are TRBV7-2 and TRBJ1-2; the match to TRBD1 covers 7 bases. This CDR3 spans 16 amino acids. The V gene end was trimmed by 4 bases and the J gene end by 4 bases; junction bases not matched to a gene: 12. CDR1 SGHTA and CDR2 FQGNSA come from the germline V gene. CDR3: CASSSFDREGSYGYTF. CDR3 coding DNA: TGTGCCAGCAGCTCCTTCGACAGGGAGGGAAGCTATGGCTACACCTTC.

On this clonotype: Since a much larger clone is just one base distant, this may be a read error. The chain recombines TRBV2 with TRBJ1-2; D gene ambiguous. Germline lookup yields CDR1 SNHLY and CDR2 FYNNEI. V gave up 4 bases and J gave up 7 bases, with 7 bases separating them. There are 11 residues in the CDR3. As DNA, the CDR3 is TGTGCCAGCAGTGCGATGGGTGGCTACACCTTC. It is translated as CASSAMGGYTF.

This chain connects TRBV4-1 to TRBJ2-7; 12 nucleotides align to TRBD2. Germline V gene sequence: CDR1 MGHRA, CDR2 YSYEKL. This CDR3 is built from 19 residues. The ends lost 0 bases at V and 0 bases at J; junction bases unmatched: 9. DNA for the CDR3: TGCGCCAGCAGCCAAGATACTAGCGGGGGGCTGTTCCGCTCCTACGAGCAGTACTTC. Its translation: CASSQDTSGGLFRSYEQYF.

This clonotype was picked up a small number of times. The J gene is TRBJ2-7, the V gene TRBV3-1, with 11 bases matching TRBD1. The length of the CDR3 is 16 residues. Losses at the gene ends were 4 bases for V and 3 bases for J; bases not matched to a gene: 8. Germline lookup yields CDR1 LGHDT and CDR2 YNNKEL (reference sequence). The CDR3 DNA is TGTGCCAGCAGCCGTGGACAGGGGGCAAGTGTCTACGAGCAGTACTTC. Protein: CASSRGQGASVYEQYF.

On this clonotype: One junction end disagrees with the germline gene, perhaps due to a read error. This chain connects TRBV20-1 to TRBJ1-4; D remains unclear. This CDR3 is 12 amino acids long. CDR1 is DFQATT, CDR2 SNEGSKA, per germline (reference sequence). The CDR3 is CRARKGAEKLFF. In DNA form, the CDR3 reads TGCAGGGCTAGAAAGGGTGCTGAAAAACTGTTTTTT.

This chain joins TRBV3-1 and TRBJ2-5; a weak D match, TRBD2 (5 bases). Germline-derived CDR1 and CDR2 are LGHDT and YNNKEL (reference sequence). The CDR3 spans 15 residues. Trimming took 8 bases from V and 4 from J, leaving 20 bases between them. The CDR3 region is CASGQGLLVGETQYF. CDR3 sequence (DNA): TGTGCCAGCGGGCAAGGCTTACTAGTTGGAGAGACCCAGTACTTC.

This clonotype was found many times. The rearrangement links TRBV6-5 to TRBJ2-7; D remains unclear. Trimming removed 6 bases from V and 3 bases from J, with 12 bases in between. This CDR3 region has 13 residues. Germline loops: CDR1 MNHEY, CDR2 SVGAGI. For the CDR3, the DNA is TGTGCCAGCAGCCTCGTAGGGCGCTACGAGCAGTACTTC. It codes for CASSLVGRYEQYF.

A few counts support this clonotype. The chain combines TRBV7-2 with TRBJ1-5, with D unclear. CDR1 and CDR2 (germline): SGHTA, FQGNSA. CDR3 size: 14 residues. V lost 0 bases, J lost 4 bases, and 7 bases lay in between. The CDR3 loop is CASSLARQNQPQHF. Written as DNA, the CDR3 is TGTGCCAGCAGCTTAGCTCGGCAGAATCAGCCCCAGCATTTT.

The chain recombines TRBV5-5 with TRBJ1-1; D may be TRBD1 (5 bases). V lost 2 bases, J lost 8 bases, and 16 bases lay in between. There are 14 residues in the CDR3. The V gene's germline CDR1 is SGHKS and CDR2 YYEKEE (reference sequence). The CDR3 sequence is CASSFLLGQGEAFF. CDR3 DNA sequence: TGTGCCAGCAGCTTTTTACTAGGGCAGGGCGAAGCTTTCTTT.

The chain employs TRBV6-2 or TRBV6-3 and TRBJ1-5; D not certain. Germline loops: CDR1 MNHEY, CDR2 SVGEGT. The CDR3 length is 16 residues. Trimming took 6 bases from V and 4 from J, leaving 19 bases between them. The CDR3 protein is CASSSRLTLNNQPQHF. CDR3 coding DNA: TGTGCCAGCAGCTCCAGACTCACGCTAAATAATCAGCCCCAGCATTTT.

J is TRBJ2-3 and V is TRBV10-3, with TRBD2 matching over 7 bases. Losses at the gene ends were 4 bases for V and 3 bases for J; bases not matched to a gene: 10. Germline V gene sequence: CDR1 ENHRY, CDR2 SYGVKD. The CDR3 consists of 16 residues. The CDR3 spells CAISALRGEGTDTQYF. The CDR3 nucleotides are TGTGCCATCAGTGCCCTGAGAGGGGAGGGGACAGATACGCAGTATTTT.

The chain combines TRBV20-1 with TRBJ2-3; tentatively, D is TRBD2 (5 bases). The CDR3 has 17 amino acids. The ends were cut back, 1 base at V and 6 bases at J, with 23 bases in the middle. Germline CDR1 DFQATT, CDR2 SNEGSKA (reference sequence). CDR3 region: CSARGGPGEGLRDTQYF. The CDR3 bases are TGCAGTGCTAGAGGTGGTCCGGGCGAGGGCCTCCGGGATACGCAGTATTTT.

The CDR3, as DNA: TGTGCCAGCACCCCAAGTTTACTGAAATCCGATAACTATGGCTACACCTTC. Translated, it gives CASTPSLLKSDNYGYTF. V usage is TRBV6-6 and J usage is TRBJ1-2; D not certain. This CDR3 is 17 amino acids long. Germline V gene sequence: CDR1 MNHNY, CDR2 SVGAGI (reference sequence). Trimming left V 7 bases short and J 1 base short, with 22 bases between.